Listed below are T cell receptor beta chains from one sample, sequenced in a study of blood T cell repertoires in COVID-19. Method: immunoSEQ multiplex PCR; TCRdb's copy keeps in-frame clones and lacks some. Among about 62,000 clones listed, about nine tenths were seen once. The sequenced material came from peripheral blood. All receptors come from a human donor in a cohort sampled during active COVID-19. Both conserved end residues are part of each CDR3.

J: TRBJ2-5
V: TRBV5-6
CDR3: CASSLGKVSGRFGETQYF

J: TRBJ1-3
V: TRBV6-6
CDR3: CASSPTGDSGNTIYF

J: TRBJ2-7
V: TRBV19
CDR3: CASMDRAFHEQYF

J: TRBJ1-2
V: TRBV6-5
CDR3: CASSSKTGGNYGYTF

J: TRBJ2-7
V: TRBV18
CDR3: CASSPPPGGGRAYEQYF

J: TRBJ1-3
V: TRBV7-8
CDR3: CASRGRVKNTIYF

J: TRBJ2-5
V: TRBV3-1/TRBV3-2
CDR3: CASSQRSRQETQYF

J: TRBJ2-3
V: TRBV11-3
CDR3: CASSLDRADTQYF

J: TRBJ2-7
V: TRBV7-8
CDR3: CASSSLSVSSYEQYF

J: TRBJ1-1
V: TRBV6-6
CDR3: CASSPGGASAAFF

J: TRBJ2-7
V: TRBV6-5
CDR3: CASRETDNSYEQYF

J: TRBJ2-1
V: TRBV7-6
CDR3: CASSRTTSGSYNEQFF

J: TRBJ1-4
V: TRBV18
CDR3: CASSPQQPNEKLFF